The next 2 T cell receptor beta chains were all read from a single sample in a study of OX40 agonist ivuxolimab in advanced cancers. Method: immunoSEQ multiplex PCR; TCRdb's copy keeps in-frame clones and lacks some. The sample records around 67,000 clones, around 89% being singletons. Sequenced here: CD4+ or CD8+ T cells sorted from blood, sampled in a trial of the OX40 agonist ivuxolimab. These receptors all stem from an adult with an advanced solid tumor such as melanoma, head and neck, liver or kidney cancer.

The chain has TRBV6-6 and TRBJ2-3; D may correspond to TRBD1 or TRBD2 (6 bases each). CDR3 length: 15 amino acids. Germline V gene lookup returns CDR1 MNHNY and CDR2 SVGAGI (reference sequence). With 8 bases removed from V and 3 bases from J, the gap between germline ends came to 18 bases. CDR3 protein: CASVTQGGGTDTQYF. CDR3 coding DNA: TGTGCCAGCGTAACACAGGGAGGTGGGACAGATACGCAGTATTTT.

This chain uses TRBV5-1 with TRBJ2-5; no clear D gene. The CDR3 is 13 residues long. Germline loops: CDR1 SGHRS, CDR2 YFSETQ. With 4 bases removed from V and 5 bases from J, the gap between germline ends came to 12 bases. The CDR3 spells CASSTLMAETQYF. In DNA, the CDR3 is TGCGCCAGCAGCACACTAATGGCTGAGACCCAGTACTTC.